This is a list of T cell receptor beta chains from one sample in a study of T cells in Graves' hyperthyroidism and ophthalmopathy. TCRdb reanalysed the multiplex PCR reads using MiXCR and keeps one entry per CDR3 protein. The sample contains nearly 750,000 distinct CDR3 sequences, just over 35% of which appear only once. The specimen was blood. The receptors were sampled from a woman aged 40 to 50 with Graves' hyperthyroidism. Both conserved end residues are part of each CDR3. Each record gives: J gene, V gene, D gene, clone size, CDR3 DNA, CDR3 protein. A D gene is named only where the DNA matches it firmly. Rows give clone size only sometimes, using once, few, many, or a class for an expanded clone.

>TRBJ1-3|TRBV6-5|NA|NA
TGTGCCAGCAGCTCATGGGGTATCGCTGGAAACACCATATATTTT
CASSSWGIAGNTIYF
>TRBJ1-1|TRBV10-3|NA|many
TGTGCCATCAGTGAAAAACGGGTGAACACTGAAGCTTTCTTT
CAISEKRVNTEAFF
>TRBJ2-2|TRBV7-9|NA|few
TGTGCCAGCACCCTCCTTTTGGGAGGTCGGTGGTCCGGGGAGCTGTTTTTT
CASTLLLGGRWSGELFF
>TRBJ1-1|TRBV20-1|TRBD1|few
TGCAGTGCTAGAGAGAGGGGGACAGTAGCTGAAGCTTTCTTT
CSARERGTVAEAFF
>TRBJ1-3|TRBV20-1|NA|NA
TGCAGTGCCTTTGGGGGCAGCGCGAGGGAAAACACCATATATTTT
CSAFGGSARENTIYF
>TRBJ1-1|TRBV5-1|TRBD1|many
TGCGCCACCGGGACAGGAGAGAACACTGAAGCTTTCTTT
CATGTGENTEAFF
>TRBJ1-1|TRBV12-3/TRBV12-4|NA|few
TGTGCCAGCAGTTTGGGGCCTGTCGGCACTGAAGCTTTCTTT
CASSLGPVGTEAFF
>TRBJ1-1|TRBV12-3/TRBV12-4|NA|few
TGTGCCAGCAGTTTAGGTAACAGGGCGGGGAACACTGAAGCTTTCTTT
CASSLGNRAGNTEAFF
>TRBJ2-5|TRBV10-2|NA|NA
TGCGCCAGCGGGGGGGCAGAAGAGACCCAGTACTTC
CASGGAEETQYF
>TRBJ2-7|TRBV4-2|NA|few
TGTGCCAGCAGCCAAGAATCGGTAACAGGGCCCTACGAGCAGTACTTC
CASSQESVTGPYEQYF
>TRBJ2-5|TRBV12-3/TRBV12-4|TRBD1|few
TGTGCCAGCAGCAGGGGGCGAAGGGAGACCCAGTACTTC
CASSRGRRETQYF
>TRBJ1-5|TRBV7-9|NA|many
TGTGCCAGCACGTCCGACAATCAGCCCCAGCATTTT
CASTSDNQPQHF
>TRBJ2-5|TRBV12-3/TRBV12-4|TRBD2|NA
TGTGCCAGCAGTCCGGGACTAGCGGGAGGGCCGAAGGACTTC
CASSPGLAGGPKDF
>TRBJ1-5|TRBV2|NA|few
TGTGCCAGCAGTTACCTCGACCCCAGGAACAATCAGCCCCAGCATTTT
CASSYLDPRNNQPQHF
>TRBJ1-5|TRBV6-5|TRBD1|few
TGTGCCAGCAGTTACTCTCGGCAGGGGGCTCAGCCCCAGCATTTT
CASSYSRQGAQPQHF
>TRBJ2-4|TRBV7-2|NA|once
TGTGCCAGCAGCTTGGTAGACAGTGGGGCCAAAAACATTCAGTACTTC
CASSLVDSGAKNIQYF
>TRBJ1-4|TRBV6-6|NA|few
TGTGCCAGCAGTTCCTGGCATGCTAATGAAAAACTGTTTTTT
CASSSWHANEKLFF
>TRBJ2-5|TRBV11-3|NA|many
TGTGCCAGCAGCTTCTCAGGACAGACACAAGAGACCCAGTACTTC
CASSFSGQTQETQYF
>TRBJ1-2|TRBV12-3/TRBV12-4|NA|few
TGTGCCAGCAGACTTCCACGGAACTATGGCTACACCTTC
CASRLPRNYGYTF
>TRBJ2-7|TRBV29-1|NA|many
TGCAGCGTTGTGGGTTTGAGGGGAGCCCACGAGCAGTACTTC
CSVVGLRGAHEQYF
>TRBJ2-7|TRBV7-2|TRBD1|many
TGTGCCAGCAGCTATCCCGGACAGGGGTCCTACGAGCAGTACTTC
CASSYPGQGSYEQYF
>TRBJ1-1|TRBV7-2|NA|NA
TGTGCCAGCAGCAGAGATTCCGGGACGGCTGGGACTGAAGCTTTCTTT
CASSRDSGTAGTEAFF
>TRBJ2-2|TRBV7-2|NA|many
TGTGCCAGCAGCTTACTAAGTACCGGGGAGCTGTTTTTT
CASSLLSTGELFF
>TRBJ1-1|TRBV11-1|NA|NA
TGTGCCAGCAGCTTATTATCGCTTGGACCCACTGAAGCTTTCTTT
CASSLLSLGPTEAFF
>TRBJ1-2|TRBV4-3|NA|NA
TGCGCCAGCAGCCTTACACTAGGGGTTAGGGGCTACACCTTC
CASSLTLGVRGYTF
>TRBJ1-2|TRBV9|NA|many
TGTGCCAGCAGCGTAAGGTCCAGGTCCGGCTATGGCTACACCTTC
CASSVRSRSGYGYTF
>TRBJ1-1|TRBV11-2|TRBD1|NA
TGTGCCAGCAGCTGGCTCGGCACAGGGGGTACGAACACTGAAGCTTTCTTT
CASSWLGTGGTNTEAFF
>TRBJ1-1|TRBV28|NA|NA
TGTGCCAGCAGTTTGAGGGACGGAGCAGGGAACACTGAAGCTTTCTTT
CASSLRDGAGNTEAFF
>TRBJ1-1|TRBV13|NA|few
TGTGCCAGCAGCCACGACGGGGGCGCTGAAGCTTTCTTT
CASSHDGGAEAFF
>TRBJ2-5|TRBV20-1|NA|few
TGCAGTGCTAGAGATTATATAGGGGCGAGGGGCACGGAGACCCAGTACTTC
CSARDYIGARGTETQYF
>TRBJ2-2|TRBV5-1|TRBD1|NA
TGCGCCAGCACCTATACGGACAGGGCCGTCACCGGGGAGCTGTTTTTT
CASTYTDRAVTGELFF
>TRBJ1-5|TRBV7-2|NA|NA
TGTGCCAGCAGTACCTACAGGCTCTCCCAGCATTTT
CASSTYRLSQHF
>TRBJ1-3|TRBV10-3|NA|many
TGTGCCATTTCGGACAGTTCTGGAAACACCATATATTTT
CAISDSSGNTIYF
>TRBJ2-1|TRBV6-5|NA|NA
TGTGCCAGCAGTTCGGAGAGACGCAATGAGCAGTTCTTC
CASSSERRNEQFF
>TRBJ1-2|TRBV7-9|NA|few
TGTGCCAGCAGCCCATCCCCGAGGGACTATGGCTACACCTTC
CASSPSPRDYGYTF
>TRBJ2-7|TRBV7-9|TRBD1|NA
TGTGCCAGCAGTTCCGGACAGGGGAGGGTGTACGAGCAGTACTTC
CASSSGQGRVYEQYF
>TRBJ1-6|TRBV7-2|NA|NA
TGTGCCAGCAGGATGGACAGCTCCTATAATTCACCCCTCCACTTT
CASRMDSSYNSPLHF
>TRBJ2-7|TRBV20-1|NA|few
TGCAGTGCTAGAGATAGGTTTGGCCCCTCCTACGAGCAGTACTTC
CSARDRFGPSYEQYF
>TRBJ2-7|TRBV5-6|NA|many
TGTGCCAGCAGCTTGGCCAGGTGGAACGAGCAGTACTTC
CASSLARWNEQYF
>TRBJ2-7|TRBV4-3|NA|NA
TGCGCCAGCAGCCATCAACCAGGGGTCGAGCAGTACTTC
CASSHQPGVEQYF
>TRBJ2-7|TRBV9|NA|many
TGTGCCAGCAACGCCCTTGGCGACCCCTCGTACGAGCAGTACTTC
CASNALGDPSYEQYF
>TRBJ2-3|TRBV7-8|NA|NA
TGTGCCAGCAGCTTAGGAACGCAGCACACAGATACGCAGTATTTT
CASSLGTQHTDTQYF
>TRBJ1-1|TRBV6-1|NA|NA
TGTGCCAGCAGACTAGGGATGAACACTGAAGCTTTCTTT
CASRLGMNTEAFF
>TRBJ2-2|TRBV7-9|NA|few
TGTGCCAGCAGCTTATCGGGGGGCGTAACCGGGGAGCTGTTTTTT
CASSLSGGVTGELFF
>TRBJ2-5|TRBV20-1|TRBD2|few
TGCAGTGCTATGGGGCTAGCGGGGTCTTGGGAGACCCAGTACTTC
CSAMGLAGSWETQYF
>TRBJ2-1|TRBV24-1|TRBD1|NA
TGTGCCACCAGTGACCCCGGGACAGCGCACAATGAGCAGTTCTTC
CATSDPGTAHNEQFF
>TRBJ2-5|TRBV20-1|TRBD2|NA
TGCAGCCCGACTAGCGGGGGGGCTCGAGAGACCCAGTACTTC
CSPTSGGARETQYF
>TRBJ1-2|TRBV14|TRBD1|NA
TGTGCCAGCAGCCAAGAAAACACAGGGGAGGCCTATGGCTCCACCTTC
CASSQENTGEAYGSTF